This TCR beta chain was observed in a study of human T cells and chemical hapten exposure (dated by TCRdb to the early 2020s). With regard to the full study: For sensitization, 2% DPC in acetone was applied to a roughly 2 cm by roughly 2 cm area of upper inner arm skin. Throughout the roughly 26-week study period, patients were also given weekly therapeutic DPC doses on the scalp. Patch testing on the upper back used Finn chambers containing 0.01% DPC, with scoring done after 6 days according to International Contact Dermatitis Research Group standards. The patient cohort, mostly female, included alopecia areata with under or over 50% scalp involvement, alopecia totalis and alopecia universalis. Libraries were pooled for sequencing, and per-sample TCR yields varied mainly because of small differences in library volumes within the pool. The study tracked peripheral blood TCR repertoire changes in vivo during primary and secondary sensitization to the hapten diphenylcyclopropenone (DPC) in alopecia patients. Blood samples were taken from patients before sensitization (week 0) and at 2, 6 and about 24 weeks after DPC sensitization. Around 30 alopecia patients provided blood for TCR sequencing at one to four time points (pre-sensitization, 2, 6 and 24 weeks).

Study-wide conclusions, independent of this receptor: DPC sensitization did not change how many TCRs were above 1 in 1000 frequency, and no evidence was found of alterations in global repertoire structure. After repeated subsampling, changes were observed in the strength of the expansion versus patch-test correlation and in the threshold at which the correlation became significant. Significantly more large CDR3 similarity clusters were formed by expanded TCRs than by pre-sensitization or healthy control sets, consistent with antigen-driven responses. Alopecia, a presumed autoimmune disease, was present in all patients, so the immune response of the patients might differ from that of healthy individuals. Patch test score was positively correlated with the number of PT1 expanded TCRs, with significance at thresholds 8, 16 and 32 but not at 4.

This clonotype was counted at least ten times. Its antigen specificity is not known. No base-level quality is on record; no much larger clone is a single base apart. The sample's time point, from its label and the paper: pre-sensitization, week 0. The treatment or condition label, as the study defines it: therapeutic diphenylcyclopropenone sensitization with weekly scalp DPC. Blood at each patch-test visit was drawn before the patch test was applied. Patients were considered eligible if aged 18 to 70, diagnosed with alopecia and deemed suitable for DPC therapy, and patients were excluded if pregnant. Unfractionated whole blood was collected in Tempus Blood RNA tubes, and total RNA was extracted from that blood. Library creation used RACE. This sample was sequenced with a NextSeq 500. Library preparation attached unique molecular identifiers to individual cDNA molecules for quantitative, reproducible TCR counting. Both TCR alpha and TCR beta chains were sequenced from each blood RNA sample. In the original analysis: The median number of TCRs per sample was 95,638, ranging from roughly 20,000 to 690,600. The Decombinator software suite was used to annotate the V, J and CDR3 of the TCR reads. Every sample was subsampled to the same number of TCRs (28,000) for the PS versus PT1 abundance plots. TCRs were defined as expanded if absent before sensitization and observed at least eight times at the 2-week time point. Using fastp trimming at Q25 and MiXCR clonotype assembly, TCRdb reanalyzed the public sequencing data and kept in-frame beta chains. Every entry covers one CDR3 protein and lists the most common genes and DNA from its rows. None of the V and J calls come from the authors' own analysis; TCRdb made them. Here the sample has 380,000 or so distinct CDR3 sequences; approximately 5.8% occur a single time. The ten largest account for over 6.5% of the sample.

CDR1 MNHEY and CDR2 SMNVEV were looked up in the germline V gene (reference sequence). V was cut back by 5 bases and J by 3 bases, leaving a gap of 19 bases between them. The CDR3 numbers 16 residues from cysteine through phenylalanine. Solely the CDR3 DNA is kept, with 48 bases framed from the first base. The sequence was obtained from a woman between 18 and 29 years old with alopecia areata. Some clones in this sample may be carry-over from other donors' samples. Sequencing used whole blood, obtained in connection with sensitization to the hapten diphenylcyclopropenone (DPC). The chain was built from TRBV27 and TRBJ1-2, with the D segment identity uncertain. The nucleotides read TGTGCCAGCAGTCGATCAGCAGGAACGGTTGACTATGGCTACACCTTC. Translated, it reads CASSRSAGTVDYGYTF.